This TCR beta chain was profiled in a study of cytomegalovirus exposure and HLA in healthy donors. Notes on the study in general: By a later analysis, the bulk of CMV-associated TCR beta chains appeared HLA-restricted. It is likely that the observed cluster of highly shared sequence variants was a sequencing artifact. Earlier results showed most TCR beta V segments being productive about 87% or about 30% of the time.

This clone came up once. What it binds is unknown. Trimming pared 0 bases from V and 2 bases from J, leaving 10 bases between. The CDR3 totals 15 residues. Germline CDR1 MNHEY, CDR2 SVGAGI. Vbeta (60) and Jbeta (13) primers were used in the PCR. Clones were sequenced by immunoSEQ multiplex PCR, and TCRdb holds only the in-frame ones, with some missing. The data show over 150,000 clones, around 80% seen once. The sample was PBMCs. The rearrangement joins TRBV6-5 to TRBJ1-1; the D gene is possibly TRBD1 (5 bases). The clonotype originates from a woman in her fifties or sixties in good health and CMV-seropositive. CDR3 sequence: CASSYSIGGNTEAFF. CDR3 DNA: TGTGCCAGCAGTTACTCGATCGGGGGAAACACTGAAGCTTTCTTT.